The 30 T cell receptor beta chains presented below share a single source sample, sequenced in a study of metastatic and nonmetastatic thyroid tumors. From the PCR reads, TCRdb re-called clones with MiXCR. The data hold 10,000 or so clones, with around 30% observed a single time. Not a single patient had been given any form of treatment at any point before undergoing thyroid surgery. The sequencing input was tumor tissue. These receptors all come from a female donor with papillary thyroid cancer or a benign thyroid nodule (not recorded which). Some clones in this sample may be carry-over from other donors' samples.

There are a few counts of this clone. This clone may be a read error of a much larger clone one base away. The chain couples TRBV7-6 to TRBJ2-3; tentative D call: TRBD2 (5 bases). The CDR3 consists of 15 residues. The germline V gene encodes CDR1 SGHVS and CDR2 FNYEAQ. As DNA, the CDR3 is TGTGCCAGCACCCCGGCCGTATCTAGCACAGATACGCAGTGTTTT. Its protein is CASTPAVSSTDTQCF.

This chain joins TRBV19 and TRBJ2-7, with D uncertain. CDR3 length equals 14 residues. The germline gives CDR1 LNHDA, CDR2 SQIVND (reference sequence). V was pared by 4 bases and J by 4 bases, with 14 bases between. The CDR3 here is CASSKGYGEYEQYF. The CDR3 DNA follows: TGTGCCAGTAGTAAAGGATATGGTGAATACGAGCAGTACTTC.

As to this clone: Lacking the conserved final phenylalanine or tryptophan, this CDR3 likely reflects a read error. The CDR3 nucleotides read TGCAGTGCTAGAAAGGGCCGGGACATCTCCTACGAGCAGTACCTC. It codes for CSARKGRDISYEQYL. The chain carries TRBV20-1 and TRBJ2-7; possibly TRBD1 for D (6 bases). V was cut by 2 bases and J by 0 bases, with 14 bases left in between. This CDR3 region has 15 residues. Germline assignment: CDR1 DFQATT and CDR2 SNEGSKA (reference sequence).

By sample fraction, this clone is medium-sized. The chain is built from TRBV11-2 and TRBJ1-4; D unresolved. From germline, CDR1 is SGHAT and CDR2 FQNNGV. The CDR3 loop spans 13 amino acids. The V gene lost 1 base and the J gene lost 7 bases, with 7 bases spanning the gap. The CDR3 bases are TGTGCCAGCAGCTTAGGGTTGGTTGAAAAACTGTTTTTT. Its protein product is CASSLGLVEKLFF.

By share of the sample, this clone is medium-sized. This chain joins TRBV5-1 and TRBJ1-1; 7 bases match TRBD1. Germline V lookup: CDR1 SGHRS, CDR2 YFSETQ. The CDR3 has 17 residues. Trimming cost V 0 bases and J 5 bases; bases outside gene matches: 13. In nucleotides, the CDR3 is TGCGCCAGCAGCTTGGAGCCCCAGGGGGGTTTGTCGACTGAAGCTTTCTTT. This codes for CASSLEPQGGLSTEAFF. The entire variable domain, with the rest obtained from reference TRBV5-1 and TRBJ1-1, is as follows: KAGVTQTPRYLIKTRGQQVTLSCSPISGHRSVSWYQQTPGQGLQFLFEYFSETQRNKGNFPGRFSGRQFSNSRSEMNVSTLELGDSALYLCASSLEPQGGLSTEAFFGQGTRLTVV.

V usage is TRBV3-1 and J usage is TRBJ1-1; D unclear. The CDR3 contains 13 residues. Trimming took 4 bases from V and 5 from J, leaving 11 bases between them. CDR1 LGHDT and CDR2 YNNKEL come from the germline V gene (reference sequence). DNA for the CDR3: TGTGCCAGCAGCCGGTTCGAGGAGACTGAAGCTTTCTTT. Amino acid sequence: CASSRFEETEAFF.

The CDR3 loop is CASSLWAGTLDEQYF. Written as DNA, the CDR3 is TGTGCCAGCAGCTTGTGGGCGGGGACCCTCGACGAGCAGTACTTC. The chain carries TRBV7-2 and TRBJ2-7, with D perhaps TRBD2 (6 bases). This CDR3 is 15 amino acids long. Trimming stripped 3 bases from V and 5 bases from J, with 17 bases between. The germline gives CDR1 SGHTA, CDR2 FQGNSA.

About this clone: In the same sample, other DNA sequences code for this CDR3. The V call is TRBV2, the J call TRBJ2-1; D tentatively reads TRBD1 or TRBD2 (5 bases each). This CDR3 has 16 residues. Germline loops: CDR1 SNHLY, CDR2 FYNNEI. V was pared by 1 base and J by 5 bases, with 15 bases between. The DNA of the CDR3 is TGTGCCAGCAGTGAAGGCTTGGGGACCCCGGACAATGAGCAGTTCTTC. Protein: CASSEGLGTPDNEQFF.

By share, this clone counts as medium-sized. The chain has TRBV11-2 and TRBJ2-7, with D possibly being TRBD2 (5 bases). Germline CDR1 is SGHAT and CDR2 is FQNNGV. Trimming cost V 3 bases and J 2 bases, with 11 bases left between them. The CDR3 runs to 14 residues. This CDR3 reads CASSFSGITYEQYF. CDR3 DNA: TGTGCCAGCAGCTTTTCCGGGATCACCTACGAGCAGTACTTC.

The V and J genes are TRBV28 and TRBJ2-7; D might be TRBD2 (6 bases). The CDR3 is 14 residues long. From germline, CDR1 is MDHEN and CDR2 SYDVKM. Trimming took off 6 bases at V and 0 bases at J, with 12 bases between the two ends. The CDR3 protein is CASSGGRSSYEQYF. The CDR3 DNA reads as TGTGCCAGCAGCGGGGGACGCAGCTCCTACGAGCAGTACTTC.

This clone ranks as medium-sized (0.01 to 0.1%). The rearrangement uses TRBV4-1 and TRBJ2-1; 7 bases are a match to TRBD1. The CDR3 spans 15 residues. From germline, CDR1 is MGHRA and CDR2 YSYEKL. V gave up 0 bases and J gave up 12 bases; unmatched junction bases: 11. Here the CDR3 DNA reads TGCGCCAGCAGCCAAGATGTGGACAGGCCAAGGGGGCAGTTCTTC. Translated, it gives CASSQDVDRPRGQFF.

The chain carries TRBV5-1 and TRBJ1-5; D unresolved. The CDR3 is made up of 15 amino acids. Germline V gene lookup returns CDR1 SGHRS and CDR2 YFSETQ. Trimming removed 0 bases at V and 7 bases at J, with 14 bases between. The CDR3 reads CASSLAGEGLQPQHF. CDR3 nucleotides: TGCGCCAGCAGCTTGGCCGGAGAGGGATTGCAGCCCCAGCATTTT. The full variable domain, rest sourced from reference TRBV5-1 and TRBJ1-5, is KAGVTQTPRYLIKTRGQQVTLSCSPISGHRSVSWYQQTPGQGLQFLFEYFSETQRNKGNFPGRFSGRQFSNSRSEMNVSTLELGDSALYLCASSLAGEGLQPQHFGDGTRLSIL.

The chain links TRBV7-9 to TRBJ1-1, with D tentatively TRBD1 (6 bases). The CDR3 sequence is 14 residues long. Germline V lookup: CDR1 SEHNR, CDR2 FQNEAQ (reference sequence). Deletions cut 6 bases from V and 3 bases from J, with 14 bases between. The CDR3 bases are TGTGCCAGCAGTATCAACAGACAGGACACTGAAGCTTTCTTT. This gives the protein CASSINRQDTEAFF.

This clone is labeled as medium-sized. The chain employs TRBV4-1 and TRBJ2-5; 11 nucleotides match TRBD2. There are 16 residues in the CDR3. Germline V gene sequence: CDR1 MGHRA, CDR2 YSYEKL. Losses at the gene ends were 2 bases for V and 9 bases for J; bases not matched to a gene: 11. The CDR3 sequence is CASSQRGLAGLGAQYF. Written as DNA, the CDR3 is TGCGCCAGCAGCCAACGAGGACTAGCGGGCCTGGGGGCCCAGTACTTC.

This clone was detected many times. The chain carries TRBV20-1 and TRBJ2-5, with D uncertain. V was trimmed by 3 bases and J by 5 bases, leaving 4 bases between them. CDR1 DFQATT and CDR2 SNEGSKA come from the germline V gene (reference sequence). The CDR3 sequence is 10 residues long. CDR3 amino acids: CSASWETQYF. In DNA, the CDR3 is TGCAGTGCTAGCTGGGAGACCCAGTACTTC.

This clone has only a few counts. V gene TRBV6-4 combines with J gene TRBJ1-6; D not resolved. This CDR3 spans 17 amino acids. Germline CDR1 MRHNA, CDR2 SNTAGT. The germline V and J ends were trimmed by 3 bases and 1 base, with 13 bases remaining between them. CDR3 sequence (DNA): TGTGCCAGCAGTGAAAGAGGGAAGGCGTCCTATAATTCACCCCTCCACTTT. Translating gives CASSERGKASYNSPLHF.

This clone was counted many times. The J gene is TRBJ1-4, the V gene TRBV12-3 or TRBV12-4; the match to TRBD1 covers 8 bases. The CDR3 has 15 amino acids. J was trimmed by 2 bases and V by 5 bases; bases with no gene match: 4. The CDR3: CASSLHRGTNEKLFF. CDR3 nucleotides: TGTGCCAGCAGTCTCCACAGGGGGACTAATGAAAAACTGTTTTTT.

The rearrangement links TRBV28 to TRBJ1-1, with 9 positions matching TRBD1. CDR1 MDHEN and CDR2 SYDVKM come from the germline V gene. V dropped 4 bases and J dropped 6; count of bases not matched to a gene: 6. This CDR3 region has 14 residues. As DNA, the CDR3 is TGTGCCAGCAGTTGGGAACAGGGGGCTGCTGAAGCTTTCTTT. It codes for CASSWEQGAAEAFF. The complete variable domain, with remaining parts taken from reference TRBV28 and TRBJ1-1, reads DVKVTQSSRYLVKRTGEKVFLECVQDMDHENMFWYRQDPGLGLRLIYFSYDVKMKEKGDIPEGYSVSREKKERFSLILESASTNQTSMYLCASSWEQGAAEAFFGQGTRLTVV.

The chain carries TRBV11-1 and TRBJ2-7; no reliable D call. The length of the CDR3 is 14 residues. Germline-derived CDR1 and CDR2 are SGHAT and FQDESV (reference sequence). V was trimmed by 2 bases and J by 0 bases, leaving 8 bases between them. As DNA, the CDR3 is TGTGCCAGCAGCTTATCCAGGTACTCCTACGAGCAGTACTTC. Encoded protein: CASSLSRYSYEQYF.

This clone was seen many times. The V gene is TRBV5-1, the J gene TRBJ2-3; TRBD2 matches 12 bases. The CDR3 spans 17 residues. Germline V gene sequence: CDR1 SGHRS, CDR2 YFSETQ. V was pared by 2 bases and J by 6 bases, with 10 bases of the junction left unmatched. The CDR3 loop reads CASSFGLAGGQLDTQYF. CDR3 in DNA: TGCGCCAGCAGCTTCGGTCTAGCGGGGGGGCAACTGGATACGCAGTATTTT.

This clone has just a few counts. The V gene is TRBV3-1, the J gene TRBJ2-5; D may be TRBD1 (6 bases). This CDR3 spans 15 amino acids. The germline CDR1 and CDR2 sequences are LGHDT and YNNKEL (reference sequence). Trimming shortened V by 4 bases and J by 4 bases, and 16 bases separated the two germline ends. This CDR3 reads CASSPYGLRGETQYF. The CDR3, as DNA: TGTGCCAGCAGCCCATACGGACTCAGGGGAGAGACCCAGTACTTC.

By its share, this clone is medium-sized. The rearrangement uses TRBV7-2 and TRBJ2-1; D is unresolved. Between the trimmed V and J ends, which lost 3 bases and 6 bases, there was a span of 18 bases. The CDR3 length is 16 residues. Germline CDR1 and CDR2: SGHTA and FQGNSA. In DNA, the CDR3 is TGTGCCAGCAGCTTGAATACGATCAAGAAGGGCAATGAGCAGTTCTTC. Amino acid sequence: CASSLNTIKKGNEQFF. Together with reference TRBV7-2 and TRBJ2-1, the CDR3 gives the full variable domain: GAGVSQSPSNKVTEKGKDVELRCDPISGHTALYWYRQSLGQGLEFLIYFQGNSAPDKSGLPSDRFSAERTGGSVSTLTIQRTQQEDSAVYLCASSLNTIKKGNEQFFGPGTRLTVL.

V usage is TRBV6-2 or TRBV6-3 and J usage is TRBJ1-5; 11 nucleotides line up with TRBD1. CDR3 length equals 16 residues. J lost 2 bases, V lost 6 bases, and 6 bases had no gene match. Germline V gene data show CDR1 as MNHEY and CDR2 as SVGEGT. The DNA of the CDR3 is TGTGCCAGCAGATCCGGACAGGGGGCGGGCAATCAGCCCCAGCATTTT. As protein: CASRSGQGAGNQPQHF.

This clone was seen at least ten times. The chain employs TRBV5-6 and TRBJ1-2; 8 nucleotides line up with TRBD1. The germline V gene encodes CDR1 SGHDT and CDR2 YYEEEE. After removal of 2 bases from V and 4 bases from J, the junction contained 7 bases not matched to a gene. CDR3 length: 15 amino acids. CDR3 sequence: CASSFRGQGAYGYTF. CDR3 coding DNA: TGTGCCAGCAGCTTCCGGGGCCAGGGGGCCTATGGCTACACCTTC.

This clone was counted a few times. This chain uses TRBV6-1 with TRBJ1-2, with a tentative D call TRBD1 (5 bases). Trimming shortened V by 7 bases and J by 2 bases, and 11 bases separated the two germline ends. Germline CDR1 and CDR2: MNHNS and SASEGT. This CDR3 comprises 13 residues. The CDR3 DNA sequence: TGTGCCAGCATAGACTGGGGGAACTATGGCTACACCTTC. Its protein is CASIDWGNYGYTF.

Written as DNA, the CDR3 is TGCGCCAGCAGCCCTCCTCAACCGAACAATGAGCAGTTCTTC. As protein: CASSPPQPNNEQFF. This sequence joins TRBV4-1 and TRBJ2-1; no definite D call. Trimming pared 4 bases from V and 5 bases from J, leaving 12 bases between. There are 14 residues in the CDR3. Germline CDR1 and CDR2: MGHRA and YSYEKL.

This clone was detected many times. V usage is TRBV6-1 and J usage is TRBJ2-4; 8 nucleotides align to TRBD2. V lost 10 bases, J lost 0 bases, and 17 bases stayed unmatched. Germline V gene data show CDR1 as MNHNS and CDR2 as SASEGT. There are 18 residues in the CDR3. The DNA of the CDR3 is TGTGCCACCAATAAGATTAGCGGGGCCGATTTAGCCAAAAACATTCAGTACTTC. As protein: CATNKISGADLAKNIQYF.

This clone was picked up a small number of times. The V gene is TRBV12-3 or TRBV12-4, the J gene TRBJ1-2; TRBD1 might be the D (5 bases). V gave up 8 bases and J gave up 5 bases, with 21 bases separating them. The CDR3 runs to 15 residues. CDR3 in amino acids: CASSPRGEATYGYTF. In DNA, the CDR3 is TGTGCCAGCTCCCCGCGGGGGGAGGCAACGTATGGCTACACCTTC.

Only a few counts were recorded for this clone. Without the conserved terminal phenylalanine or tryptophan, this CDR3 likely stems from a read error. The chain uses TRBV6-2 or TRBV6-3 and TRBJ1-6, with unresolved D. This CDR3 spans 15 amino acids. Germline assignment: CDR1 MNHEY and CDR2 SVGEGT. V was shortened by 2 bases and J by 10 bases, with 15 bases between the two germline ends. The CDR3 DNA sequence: TGTGCCAGCAGTTACAATGCGGGGAGAGAGTCACCCCTCCACTCT. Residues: CASSYNAGRESPLHS.

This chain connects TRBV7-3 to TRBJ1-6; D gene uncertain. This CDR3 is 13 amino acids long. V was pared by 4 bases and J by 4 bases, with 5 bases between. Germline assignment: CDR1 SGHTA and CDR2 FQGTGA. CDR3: CASSYSYNSPLHF. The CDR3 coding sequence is TGTGCCAGCAGCTACAGTTATAATTCACCCCTCCACTTT.